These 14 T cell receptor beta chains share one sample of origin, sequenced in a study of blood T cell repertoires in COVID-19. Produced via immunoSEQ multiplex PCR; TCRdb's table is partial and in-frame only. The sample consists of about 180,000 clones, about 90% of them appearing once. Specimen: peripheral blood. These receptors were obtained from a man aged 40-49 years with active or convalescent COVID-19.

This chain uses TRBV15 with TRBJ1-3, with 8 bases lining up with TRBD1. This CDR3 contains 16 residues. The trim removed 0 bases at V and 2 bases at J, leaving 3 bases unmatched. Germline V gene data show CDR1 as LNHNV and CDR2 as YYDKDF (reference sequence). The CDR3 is CATSRDGQGPGNTIYF. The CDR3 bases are TGTGCCACCAGCAGAGACGGACAGGGACCTGGAAACACCATATATTTT. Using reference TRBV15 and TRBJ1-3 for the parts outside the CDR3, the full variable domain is DAMVIQNPRYQVTQFGKPVTLSCSQTLNHNVMYWYQQKSSQAPKLLFHYYDKDFNNEADTPDNFQSRRPNTSFCFLDIRSPGLGDTAMYLCATSRDGQGPGNTIYFGEGSWLTVV.

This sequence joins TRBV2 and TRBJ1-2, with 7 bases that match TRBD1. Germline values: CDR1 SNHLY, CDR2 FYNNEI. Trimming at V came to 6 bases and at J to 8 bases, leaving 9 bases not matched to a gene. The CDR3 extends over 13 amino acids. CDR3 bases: TGTGCCAGCAGCACACAGGGGTTTGGAGGCTACACCTTC. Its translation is CASSTQGFGGYTF.

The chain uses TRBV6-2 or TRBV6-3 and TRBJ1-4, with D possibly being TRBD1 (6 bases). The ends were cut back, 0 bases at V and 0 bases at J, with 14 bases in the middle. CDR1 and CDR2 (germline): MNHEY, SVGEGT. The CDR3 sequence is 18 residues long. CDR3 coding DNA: TGTGCCAGCAGTTACTCCGCAGGGGCGATATCAACTAATGAAAAACTGTTTTTT. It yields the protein CASSYSAGAISTNEKLFF.

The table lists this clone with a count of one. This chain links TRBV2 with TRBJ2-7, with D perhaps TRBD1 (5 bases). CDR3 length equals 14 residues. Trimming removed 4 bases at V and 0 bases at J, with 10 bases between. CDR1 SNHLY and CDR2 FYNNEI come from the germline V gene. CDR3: CASSVKGSSYEQYF. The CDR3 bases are TGTGCCAGCAGTGTTAAGGGGTCCTCCTACGAGCAGTACTTC.

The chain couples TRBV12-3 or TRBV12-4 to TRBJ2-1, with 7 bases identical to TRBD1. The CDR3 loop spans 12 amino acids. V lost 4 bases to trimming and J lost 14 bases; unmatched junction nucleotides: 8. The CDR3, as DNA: TGTGCCAGCAGTTCCTTGACAGGGTTTAAGTTCTTC. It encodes CASSSLTGFKFF.

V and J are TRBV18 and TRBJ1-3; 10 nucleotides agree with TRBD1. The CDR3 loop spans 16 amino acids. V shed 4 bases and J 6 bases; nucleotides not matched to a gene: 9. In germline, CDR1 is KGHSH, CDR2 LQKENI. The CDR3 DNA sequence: TGTGCCAGCTCACAGACATCAGGGACAGGGGCAAACACCATATATTTT. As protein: CASSQTSGTGANTIYF.

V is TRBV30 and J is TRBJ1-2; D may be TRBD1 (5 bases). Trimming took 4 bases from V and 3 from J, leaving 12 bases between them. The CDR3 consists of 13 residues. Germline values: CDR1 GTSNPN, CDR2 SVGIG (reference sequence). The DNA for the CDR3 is TGTGCCTGGACCCGCCCGGGGGACTATGGCTACACCTTC. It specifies CAWTRPGDYGYTF.

DNA of the CDR3: TGTGCCAGCAGCTTAGAGGGGCCCCTTCGTGGGCAGTACTTC. Its protein product is CASSLEGPLRGQYF. The V gene is TRBV7-9, the J gene TRBJ2-7, with TRBD1 as a possible D gene (5 bases). Trimming shortened V by 1 base and J by 9 bases, and 16 bases separated the two germline ends. The CDR3 is 14 residues long. Germline CDR1 SEHNR, CDR2 FQNEAQ (reference sequence). The entire variable domain, with the rest obtained from reference TRBV7-9 and TRBJ2-7, is as follows: DTGVSQNPRHKITKRGQNVTFRCDPISEHNRLYWYRQTLGQGPEFLTYFQNEAQLEKSRLLSDRFSAERPKGSFSTLEIQRTEQGDSAMYLCASSLEGPLRGQYFGPGTRLTVT.

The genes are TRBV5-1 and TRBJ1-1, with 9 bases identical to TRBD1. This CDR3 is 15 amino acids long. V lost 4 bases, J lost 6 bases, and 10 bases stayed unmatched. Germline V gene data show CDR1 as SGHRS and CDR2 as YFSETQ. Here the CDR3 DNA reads TGCGCCAGCAGCGCCAAGACAGGGGGTAATGCTGAAGCTTTCTTT. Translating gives CASSAKTGGNAEAFF.

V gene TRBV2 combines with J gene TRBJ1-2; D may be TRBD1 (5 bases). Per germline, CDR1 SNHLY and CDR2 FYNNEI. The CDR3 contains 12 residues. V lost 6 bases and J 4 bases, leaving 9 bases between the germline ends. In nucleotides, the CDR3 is TGTGCCAGCAGGGGGGGAAGCTATGGCTACACCTTC. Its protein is CASRGGSYGYTF.

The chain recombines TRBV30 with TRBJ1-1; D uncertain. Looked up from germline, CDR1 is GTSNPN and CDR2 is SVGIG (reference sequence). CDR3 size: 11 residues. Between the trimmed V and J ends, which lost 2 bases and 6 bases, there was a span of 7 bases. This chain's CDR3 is CAWSSRAEAFF. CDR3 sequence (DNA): TGTGCCTGGAGTTCGAGGGCTGAAGCTTTCTTT. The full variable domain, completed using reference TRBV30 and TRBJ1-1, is SQTIHQWPATLVQPVGSPLSLECTVEGTSNPNLYWYRQAAGRGLQLLFYSVGIGQISSEVPQNLSASRPQDRQFILSSKKLLLSDSGFYLCAWSSRAEAFFGQGTRLTVV.

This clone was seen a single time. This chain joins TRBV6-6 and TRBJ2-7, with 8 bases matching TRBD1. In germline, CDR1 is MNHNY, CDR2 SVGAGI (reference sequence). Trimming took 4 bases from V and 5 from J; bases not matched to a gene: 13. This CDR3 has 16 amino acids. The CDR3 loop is CASSSISRGRSDEQYF. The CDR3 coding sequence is TGTGCCAGCAGTTCCATTTCCAGGGGGCGCAGCGACGAGCAGTACTTC.

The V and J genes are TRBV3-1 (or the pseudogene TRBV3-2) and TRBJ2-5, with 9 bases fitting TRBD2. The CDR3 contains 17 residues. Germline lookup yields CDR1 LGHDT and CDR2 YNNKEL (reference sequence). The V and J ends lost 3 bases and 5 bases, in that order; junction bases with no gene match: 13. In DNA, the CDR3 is TGTGCCAGCAGCCAGGGCGGGGGGGGCGACCTTAGGGAGACCCAGTACTTC. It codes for CASSQGGGGDLRETQYF.

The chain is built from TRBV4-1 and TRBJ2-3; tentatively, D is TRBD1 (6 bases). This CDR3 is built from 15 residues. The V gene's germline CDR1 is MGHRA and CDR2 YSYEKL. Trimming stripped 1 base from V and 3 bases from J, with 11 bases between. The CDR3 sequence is CASSQADRRTDTQYF. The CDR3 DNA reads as TGCGCCAGCAGCCAAGCTGACAGGAGGACAGATACGCAGTATTTT.